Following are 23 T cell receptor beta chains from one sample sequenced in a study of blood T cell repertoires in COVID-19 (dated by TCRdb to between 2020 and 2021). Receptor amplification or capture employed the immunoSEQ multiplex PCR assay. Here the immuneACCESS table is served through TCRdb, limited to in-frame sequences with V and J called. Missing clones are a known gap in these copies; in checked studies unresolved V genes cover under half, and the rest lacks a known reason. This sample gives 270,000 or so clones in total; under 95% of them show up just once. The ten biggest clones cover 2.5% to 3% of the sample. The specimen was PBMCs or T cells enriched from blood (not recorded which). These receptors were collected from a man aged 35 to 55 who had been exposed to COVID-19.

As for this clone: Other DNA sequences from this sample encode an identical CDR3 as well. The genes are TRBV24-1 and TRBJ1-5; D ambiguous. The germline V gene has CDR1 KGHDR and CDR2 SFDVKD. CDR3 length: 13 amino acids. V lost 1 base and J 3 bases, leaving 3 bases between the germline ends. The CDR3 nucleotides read TGTGCCACCAGTGATTTCTCCAATCAGCCCCAGCATTTT. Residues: CATSDFSNQPQHF.

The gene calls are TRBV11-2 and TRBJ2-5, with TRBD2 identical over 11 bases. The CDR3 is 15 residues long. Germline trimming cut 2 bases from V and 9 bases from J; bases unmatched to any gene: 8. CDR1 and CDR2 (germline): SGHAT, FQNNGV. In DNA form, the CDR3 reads TGTGCCAGCAGCTTATACGGGACTAGCGGCGATGCCCAGTACTTC. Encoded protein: CASSLYGTSGDAQYF.

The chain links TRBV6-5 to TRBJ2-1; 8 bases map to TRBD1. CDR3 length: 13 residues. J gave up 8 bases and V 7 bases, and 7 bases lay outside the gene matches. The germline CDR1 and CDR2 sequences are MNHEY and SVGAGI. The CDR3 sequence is CASTPTGEDEQFF. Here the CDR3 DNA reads TGTGCCAGCACTCCGACAGGGGAGGATGAGCAGTTCTTC.

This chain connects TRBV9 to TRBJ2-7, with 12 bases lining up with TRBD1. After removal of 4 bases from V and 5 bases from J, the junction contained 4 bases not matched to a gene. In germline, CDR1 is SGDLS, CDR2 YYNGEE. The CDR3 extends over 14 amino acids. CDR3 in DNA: TGTGCCAGCAGCCCGGGACAGGGGGCGAACGAGCAGTACTTC. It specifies CASSPGQGANEQYF.

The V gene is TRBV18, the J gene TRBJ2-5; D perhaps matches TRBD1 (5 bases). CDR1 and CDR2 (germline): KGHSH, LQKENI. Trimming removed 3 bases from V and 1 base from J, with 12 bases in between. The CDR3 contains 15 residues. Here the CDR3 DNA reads TGTGCCAGCTCACCGCCGACAGCTGCCCAAGAGACCCAGTACTTC. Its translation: CASSPPTAAQETQYF.

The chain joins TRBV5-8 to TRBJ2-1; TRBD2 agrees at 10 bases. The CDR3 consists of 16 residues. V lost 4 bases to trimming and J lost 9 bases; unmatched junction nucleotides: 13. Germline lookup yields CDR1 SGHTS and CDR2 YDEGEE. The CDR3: CASSNQGGLAWSEQFF. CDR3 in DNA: TGTGCCAGCAGCAACCAGGGGGGACTAGCGTGGTCTGAGCAGTTCTTC.

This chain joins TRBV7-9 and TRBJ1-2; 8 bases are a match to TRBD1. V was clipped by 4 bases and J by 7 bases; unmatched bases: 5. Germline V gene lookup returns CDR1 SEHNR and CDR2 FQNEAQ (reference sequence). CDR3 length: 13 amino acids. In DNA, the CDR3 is TGTGCCAGCAGCTGGACAGGGTTAGGTGGCTACACCTTC. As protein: CASSWTGLGGYTF.

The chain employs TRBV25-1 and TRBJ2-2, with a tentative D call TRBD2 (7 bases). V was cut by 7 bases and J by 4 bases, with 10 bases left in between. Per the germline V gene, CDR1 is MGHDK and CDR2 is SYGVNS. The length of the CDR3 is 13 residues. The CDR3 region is CASTRGATGELFF. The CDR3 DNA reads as TGTGCCAGCACACGGGGGGCCACCGGGGAGCTGTTTTTT.

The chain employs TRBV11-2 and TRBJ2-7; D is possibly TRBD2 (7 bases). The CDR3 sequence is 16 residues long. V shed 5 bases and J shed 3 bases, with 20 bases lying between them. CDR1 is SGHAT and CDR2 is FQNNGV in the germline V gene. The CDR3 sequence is CASSPGSRGGDYEQYF. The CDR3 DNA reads TGTGCCAGCAGCCCCGGGTCCAGGGGAGGGGACTACGAGCAGTACTTC.

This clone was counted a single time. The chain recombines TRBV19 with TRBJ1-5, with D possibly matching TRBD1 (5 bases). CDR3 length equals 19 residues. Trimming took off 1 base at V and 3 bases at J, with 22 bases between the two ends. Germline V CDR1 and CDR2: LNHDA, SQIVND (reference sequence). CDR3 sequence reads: CASSIGVSQGSHYNQPQHF. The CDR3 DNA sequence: TGTGCCAGTAGTATAGGGGTCAGCCAGGGTTCCCATTACAATCAGCCCCAGCATTTT.

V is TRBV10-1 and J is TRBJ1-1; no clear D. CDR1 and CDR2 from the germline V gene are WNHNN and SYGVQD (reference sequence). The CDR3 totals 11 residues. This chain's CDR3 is CARIGNTEAFF. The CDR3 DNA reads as TGCGCGCGAATTGGGAACACTGAAGCTTTCTTT.

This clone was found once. CDR3 amino acids: CASSRETSGLGTDTQYF. DNA for the CDR3: TGCGCCAGCAGCCGGGAGACTAGCGGGCTGGGCACAGATACGCAGTATTTT. J is TRBJ2-3 and V is TRBV4-1; 10 bases fit TRBD2. With V trimmed by 4 bases and J by 1 base, 8 bases remained unmatched. Per germline, CDR1 MGHRA and CDR2 YSYEKL. The CDR3 spans 17 residues.

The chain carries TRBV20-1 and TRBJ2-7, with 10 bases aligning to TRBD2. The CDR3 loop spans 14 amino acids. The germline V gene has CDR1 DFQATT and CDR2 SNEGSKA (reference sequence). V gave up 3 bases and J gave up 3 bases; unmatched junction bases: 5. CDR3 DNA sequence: TGCAGTGCTAGTGGACTAGCGGAAATCTACGAGCAGTACTTC. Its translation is CSASGLAEIYEQYF.

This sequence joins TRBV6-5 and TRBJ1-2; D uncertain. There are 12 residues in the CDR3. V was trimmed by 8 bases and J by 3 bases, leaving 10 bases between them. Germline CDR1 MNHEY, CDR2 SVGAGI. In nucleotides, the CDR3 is TGTGCCAGCGGAGCGATTGACTATGGCTACACCTTC. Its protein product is CASGAIDYGYTF.

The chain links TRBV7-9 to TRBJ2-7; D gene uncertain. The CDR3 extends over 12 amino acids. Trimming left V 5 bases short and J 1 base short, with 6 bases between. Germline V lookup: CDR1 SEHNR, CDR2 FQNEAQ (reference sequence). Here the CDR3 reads CASSIQSYEQYF. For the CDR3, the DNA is TGTGCCAGCAGCATTCAGTCCTACGAGCAGTACTTC.

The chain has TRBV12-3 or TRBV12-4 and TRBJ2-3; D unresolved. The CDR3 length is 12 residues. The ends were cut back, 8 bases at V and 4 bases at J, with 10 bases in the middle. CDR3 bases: TGTGCCAGCCAAATGGTAGCAGATACGCAGTATTTT. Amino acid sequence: CASQMVADTQYF.

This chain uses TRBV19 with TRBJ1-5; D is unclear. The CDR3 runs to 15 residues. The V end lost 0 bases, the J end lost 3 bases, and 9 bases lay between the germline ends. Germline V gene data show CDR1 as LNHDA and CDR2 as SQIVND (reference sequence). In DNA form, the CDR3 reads TGTGCCAGTAGTATAGAGTCAGGCTACAATCAGCCCCAGCATTTT. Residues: CASSIESGYNQPQHF.

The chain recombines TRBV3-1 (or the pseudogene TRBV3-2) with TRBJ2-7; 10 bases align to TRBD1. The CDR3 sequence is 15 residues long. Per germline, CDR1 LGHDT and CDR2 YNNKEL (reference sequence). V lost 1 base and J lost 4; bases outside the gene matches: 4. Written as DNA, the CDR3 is TGTGCCAGCAGCCAAGGACAGGGGGCGGTTTACGAGCAGTACTTC. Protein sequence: CASSQGQGAVYEQYF.

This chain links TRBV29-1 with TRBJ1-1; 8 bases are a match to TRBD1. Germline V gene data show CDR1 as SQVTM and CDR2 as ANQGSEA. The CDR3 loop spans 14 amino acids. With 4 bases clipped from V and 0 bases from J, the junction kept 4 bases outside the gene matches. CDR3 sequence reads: CSVGDRNMNTEAFF. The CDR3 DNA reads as TGCAGCGTTGGGGACAGGAATATGAACACTGAAGCTTTCTTT.

The CDR3 coding sequence is TGTGCCAGCAACCCCTCAGGTGGTAAAGGGGGCATGAACACTGAAGCTTTCTTT. Translation: CASNPSGGKGGMNTEAFF. This chain connects TRBV28 to TRBJ1-1; 7 bases are shared with TRBD1. Trimming at V came to 7 bases and at J to 0 bases, leaving 17 bases not matched to a gene. Per the germline V gene, CDR1 is MDHEN and CDR2 is SYDVKM. The CDR3 consists of 18 residues. Filled out from reference TRBV28 and TRBJ1-1, the complete variable domain reads DVKVTQSSRYLVKRTGEKVFLECVQDMDHENMFWYRQDPGLGLRLIYFSYDVKMKEKGDIPEGYSVSREKKERFSLILESASTNQTSMYLCASNPSGGKGGMNTEAFFGQGTRLTVV.

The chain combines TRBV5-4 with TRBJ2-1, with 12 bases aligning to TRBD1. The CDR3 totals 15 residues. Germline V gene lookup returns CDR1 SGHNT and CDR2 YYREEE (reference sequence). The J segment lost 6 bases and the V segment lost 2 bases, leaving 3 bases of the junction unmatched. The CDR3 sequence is CASSLRDRGPNEQFF. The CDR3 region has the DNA TGTGCCAGCAGCTTACGGGACAGGGGGCCCAATGAGCAGTTCTTC.

CDR3 nucleotide sequence: TGTGCCAGCAGCTTGAGTCCAGGGGGGAGAGGGAACGAGCAGTACTTC. Encoded protein: CASSLSPGGRGNEQYF. The rearrangement joins TRBV7-9 to TRBJ2-7; D is perhaps TRBD1 (7 bases). Germline V lookup: CDR1 SEHNR, CDR2 FQNEAQ (reference sequence). The CDR3 runs to 16 residues. V was trimmed by 3 bases and J by 5 bases, leaving 20 bases between them.

The CDR3 protein is CASSLRGGGVYGYTF. Written as DNA, the CDR3 is TGTGCCAGCAGCTTGAGGGGGGGCGGAGTCTATGGCTACACCTTC. The V call is TRBV13, the J call TRBJ1-2; TRBD1 is a possible D gene (6 bases). V lost 3 bases and J lost 4, with 15 bases in between. CDR1 is PRHDT, CDR2 FYEKMQ, per germline (reference sequence). The CDR3 has 15 residues.